Shown below are 9 T cell receptor beta chains from a single sample sequenced in a study of shared clonotypes between healthy human individuals. Produced via immunoSEQ multiplex PCR; TCRdb's table is partial and in-frame only. Of about 2.3 million clones in the sample, just over 90% were seen once. Specimen: naive CD4+ T cells from PBMCs. This sample's subset: CD45RA+ positively selected. Every receptor here comes from a man younger than 35 in good health. Some clones in this sample may be carry-over from other donors' samples.

This chain uses TRBV5-1 with TRBJ2-4, with D perhaps being TRBD1 or TRBD2 (6 bases each). V was clipped by 4 bases and J by 1 base, with 12 bases between them. This CDR3 contains 15 residues. CDR1 SGHRS and CDR2 YFSETQ come from the germline V gene. CDR3: CASSRGRSAKNIQYF. CDR3 DNA sequence: TGCGCCAGCAGCAGGGGGAGGTCGGCCAAAAACATTCAGTACTTC.

The rearrangement links TRBV5-1 to TRBJ2-2; 13 nucleotides agree with TRBD2. The V segment lost 3 bases and the J segment 4 bases; nucleotides outside the gene matches: 3. The CDR3 runs to 16 residues. Germline V gene lookup returns CDR1 SGHRS and CDR2 YFSETQ. The chain's CDR3 is CASSSGLAGLTGELFF. The CDR3 nucleotides are TGCGCCAGCAGCTCGGGACTAGCGGGACTCACCGGGGAGCTGTTTTTT.

The chain carries TRBV19 and TRBJ2-3; D not resolved. V lost 4 bases and J lost 2, with 19 bases in between. CDR1 is LNHDA and CDR2 is SQIVND in the germline V gene (reference sequence). There are 17 residues in the CDR3. CDR3 nucleotides: TGTGCCAGTAGTACGCAGGTAGTTGGCGGATACACAGATACGCAGTATTTT. This gives the protein CASSTQVVGGYTDTQYF.

V usage is TRBV6-5 and J usage is TRBJ1-2; no clear D gene. V gave up 6 bases and J gave up 8 bases, with 13 bases separating them. The CDR3 consists of 12 residues. The V gene's germline CDR1 is MNHEY and CDR2 SVGAGI. The CDR3 loop reads CASSPQGLGYTF. The CDR3 DNA reads TGTGCCAGCAGCCCCCAAGGGTTAGGCTACACCTTC.

The V gene is TRBV5-6, the J gene TRBJ2-7; a weak D match, TRBD2 (6 bases). The CDR3 sequence is 15 residues long. Germline loops: CDR1 SGHDT, CDR2 YYEEEE. V was pared by 3 bases and J by 2 bases, with 15 bases between. DNA for the CDR3: TGTGCCAGCAGCTCATTGCGGGACGGAGCCTACGAGCAGTACTTC. Protein: CASSSLRDGAYEQYF.

This chain connects TRBV5-6 to TRBJ2-7; D gene uncertain. Looked up from germline, CDR1 is SGHDT and CDR2 is YYEEEE. CDR3 length: 13 amino acids. Trimming removed 1 base at V and 3 bases at J, with 8 bases between. Here the CDR3 reads CASSLYGVYEQYF. DNA of the CDR3: TGTGCCAGCAGCTTGTACGGTGTCTACGAGCAGTACTTC.

The chain recombines TRBV15 with TRBJ1-4; no clear D. Germline V CDR1 and CDR2: LNHNV, YYDKDF (reference sequence). V lost 0 bases and J 8 bases, leaving 16 bases between the germline ends. The CDR3 has 16 amino acids. In DNA, the CDR3 is TGTGCCACCAGCAGAGAATCGAGGACTGAGGGAGAAAAACTGTTTTTT. This translates into CATSRESRTEGEKLFF.

The chain recombines TRBV11-2 with TRBJ1-1; D might be TRBD1 (5 bases). The CDR3 runs 13 residues. Germline assignment: CDR1 SGHAT and CDR2 FQNNGV. V was shortened by 3 bases and J by 5 bases, with 10 bases between the two germline ends. The DNA of the CDR3 is TGTGCCAGCAGCTTCGGGCAGGGAACTGAAGCTTTCTTT. It specifies CASSFGQGTEAFF. Full variable domain (rest looked up from reference TRBV11-2 and TRBJ1-1): EAGVAQSPRYKIIEKRQSVAFWCNPISGHATLYWYQQILGQGPKLLIQFQNNGVVDDSQLPKDRFSAERLKGVDSTLKIQPAKLEDSAVYLCASSFGQGTEAFFGQGTRLTVV.

The chain has TRBV28 and TRBJ1-1; the match to TRBD1 covers 11 bases. The ends lost 6 bases at V and 1 base at J; junction bases unmatched: 10. The CDR3 is 17 residues long. Germline V lookup: CDR1 MDHEN, CDR2 SYDVKM. The CDR3 spells CASRMDRGLMENTEAFF. For the CDR3, the DNA is TGTGCCAGCAGGATGGACAGGGGGCTAATGGAGAACACTGAAGCTTTCTTT.